This T cell receptor (beta chain) is drawn from a study of T-cell memory formation after mild COVID-19. Regarding this clonotype: Antigen specificity is unknown.

Study findings and constraints: The study found balanced CD4/CD8 in clones contracting day 15 to 85 and a CD4+ lean in later expanders. Pre-infection memory already had some responding clones, implying cross-reactive memory joined.

Using its own MiXCR run on the 5' RACE reads, TCRdb lists one record per CDR3 protein. The repertoire holds 250,000 to 300,000 distinct CDR3 sequences, with about 16% as singletons. The germline V gene encodes CDR1 DFQATT and CDR2 SNEGSKA (reference sequence). The V end lost 0 bases, the J end lost 3 bases, and 12 bases lay between the germline ends. CDR3 length: 14 amino acids. The V call is TRBV20-1, the J call TRBJ2-7; D perhaps matches TRBD1 (6 bases). The origin of this receptor is a man between 18 and 29 years old who had mild COVID-19 (a few samples of this study predate the infection). Cell type and time point are not known. The sample was PBMCs or a T cell subset sorted from them (not recorded which). For the CDR3, the DNA is TGCAGTGCTAGAGATCACACCAGGGGCTACGAGCAGTACTTC. It specifies CSARDHTRGYEQYF.